One sample yielded the 14 T cell receptor beta chains listed below, sequenced in a study of T cell responses to AZD1222 COVID-19 vaccine. Clones were read by immunoSEQ multiplex PCR, and TCRdb kept only the in-frame ones, dropping some. The data hold under 150,000 clones, with 80% to 85% observed a single time. This specimen consisted of peripheral blood, obtained on day 0 of MenACWY control vaccination. The receptors were gathered from an adult in good health.

The V gene is TRBV18, the J gene TRBJ2-7, with 9 nucleotides matching TRBD1. V lost 6 bases, J lost 7 bases, and 7 bases stayed unmatched. The length of the CDR3 is 13 residues. Germline CDR1 is KGHSH and CDR2 is LQKENI. The CDR3 spells CASSRDRVEEQYV. In nucleotides, the CDR3 is TGTGCCAGCTCGCGGGACAGGGTGGAAGAGCAGTACGTC.

This clone has a single count. The V call is TRBV6-5, the J call TRBJ2-1; no firm D call. V was trimmed by 5 bases and J by 6 bases, leaving 11 bases between them. The CDR3 sequence is 13 residues long. CDR1 is MNHEY, CDR2 SVGAGI, per germline. CDR3 bases: TGTGCCAGCAGTCCCACTTATTCCAATGAGCAGTTCTTC. Translating gives CASSPTYSNEQFF.

The V gene is TRBV5-4, the J gene TRBJ2-1, with D tentatively TRBD1 (6 bases). V shed 0 bases and J shed 12 bases, with 10 bases lying between them. CDR1 SGHNT and CDR2 YYREEE come from the germline V gene (reference sequence). The CDR3 spans 12 residues. CDR3 sequence (DNA): TGTGCCAGCAGCTTGGAGACAGGTTTGCAGTTCTTC. Protein: CASSLETGLQFF.

The chain carries TRBV27 and TRBJ2-5; 10 bases fit TRBD2. Germline trimming cut 5 bases from V and 7 bases from J; bases unmatched to any gene: 7. The CDR3 is 14 amino acids. Germline V CDR1 and CDR2: MNHEY, SMNVEV (reference sequence). The CDR3 sequence: CASSTLAGAPTQYF. As DNA, the CDR3 is TGTGCCAGCAGTACTCTAGCGGGGGCCCCGACCCAGTACTTC.

The chain combines TRBV19 with TRBJ1-4; 8 nucleotides align to TRBD1. CDR3 size: 12 residues. Germline V gene data show CDR1 as LNHDA and CDR2 as SQIVND (reference sequence). The ends lost 4 bases at V and 11 bases at J; junction bases unmatched: 3. The CDR3 is CASSTDREKLFF. In DNA, the CDR3 is TGTGCCAGTAGTACGGACAGGGAGAAACTGTTTTTT.

For the CDR3, the DNA is TGCGCCAGCAGCTCGGGACTAGCGGGGGCCCTACAAGAGACCCAGTACTTC. Protein sequence: CASSSGLAGALQETQYF. The chain joins TRBV5-1 to TRBJ2-5; 14 bases align to TRBD2. Germline V gene sequence: CDR1 SGHRS, CDR2 YFSETQ. The CDR3 spans 17 residues. With 3 bases clipped from V and 2 bases from J, the junction kept 6 bases outside the gene matches. Full variable domain (missing parts from reference TRBV5-1 and TRBJ2-5): KAGVTQTPRYLIKTRGQQVTLSCSPISGHRSVSWYQQTPGQGLQFLFEYFSETQRNKGNFPGRFSGRQFSNSRSEMNVSTLELGDSALYLCASSSGLAGALQETQYFGPGTRLLVL.

The rearrangement links TRBV7-7 to TRBJ2-5; no clear D. CDR1 is SSHAT, CDR2 FNYEAQ, per germline (reference sequence). V gave up 5 bases and J gave up 5 bases, with 9 bases separating them. The CDR3 is 12 residues long. CDR3 residues: CASSQDRETQYF. The CDR3 DNA is TGTGCCAGCAGCCAGGATCGGGAGACCCAGTACTTC.

The rearrangement links TRBV7-8 to TRBJ2-7; D not certain. Germline-derived CDR1 and CDR2 are SGHVS and FQNEAQ. The CDR3 is 14 amino acids. The V and J ends lost 7 bases and 2 bases respectively, with 15 bases between them. CDR3 sequence reads: CASKTEYGTYEQYF. CDR3 coding DNA: TGTGCCAGCAAGACGGAGTACGGTACCTACGAGCAGTACTTC. Full variable domain (rest looked up from reference TRBV7-8 and TRBJ2-7): GAGVSQSPRYKVAKRGQDVALRCDPISGHVSLFWYQQALGQGPEFLTYFQNEAQLDKSGLPSDRFFAERPEGSVSTLKIQRTQQEDSAVYLCASKTEYGTYEQYFGPGTRLTVT.

The genes are TRBV5-5 and TRBJ2-3; D is uncertain. Looked up from germline, CDR1 is SGHKS and CDR2 is YYEKEE (reference sequence). Between the trimmed V and J ends, which lost 0 bases and 13 bases, there was a span of 15 bases. The CDR3 has 13 amino acids. As DNA, the CDR3 is TGTGCCAGCAGCTTGGACGATAGAAGGGTGGAGTATTTT. Translated, it gives CASSLDDRRVEYF.

This clone has just a few counts. The genes are TRBV30 and TRBJ1-6, with 8 bases identical to TRBD1. The CDR3 runs 13 residues. Trimming cost V 8 bases and J 7 bases; bases outside gene matches: 7. Germline values: CDR1 GTSNPN, CDR2 SVGIG (reference sequence). CDR3 nucleotide sequence: TGTGCCAGGGACGGGACAGGAAATTCACCCCTCCACTTT. This encodes CARDGTGNSPLHF.

The chain links TRBV7-2 to TRBJ2-5, with D maybe TRBD1 (6 bases). With 4 bases removed from V and 0 bases from J, the gap between germline ends came to 12 bases. Germline V gene lookup returns CDR1 SGHTA and CDR2 FQGNSA. The CDR3 extends over 15 amino acids. Written as DNA, the CDR3 is TGTGCCAGCAGCTCATTCCGGGACAACCAAGAGACCCAGTACTTC. This sequence encodes CASSSFRDNQETQYF.

This clone was counted many times. The J gene is TRBJ1-2, the V gene TRBV5-4; 8 bases are shared with TRBD1. J lost 2 bases, V lost 5 bases, and 2 bases had no gene match. Germline values: CDR1 SGHNT, CDR2 YYREEE (reference sequence). The CDR3 length is 13 residues. The CDR3 bases are TGTGCCAGCAGTTGGGACAGGAACTATGGCTACACCTTC. This encodes CASSWDRNYGYTF.

V is TRBV5-1 and J is TRBJ2-1, with D possibly matching TRBD1 (6 bases). CDR1 SGHRS and CDR2 YFSETQ come from the germline V gene. Trimming removed 0 bases from V and 6 bases from J, with 16 bases in between. The CDR3 runs to 16 residues. CDR3 sequence: CASSLAPTGSVNEQFF. In nucleotides, the CDR3 is TGCGCCAGCAGCTTGGCCCCCACAGGGAGTGTCAATGAGCAGTTCTTC.

This clone came up a few times. The chain has TRBV13 and TRBJ2-1; 8 bases are a match to TRBD1. Germline-derived CDR1 and CDR2 are PRHDT and FYEKMQ (reference sequence). This CDR3 region has 14 residues. Trimming cost V 4 bases and J 8 bases; bases outside gene matches: 7. CDR3 nucleotides: TGTGCCAGCAGCTATTACAGGGGGGATCATGAGCAGTTCTTC. It translates to CASSYYRGDHEQFF.